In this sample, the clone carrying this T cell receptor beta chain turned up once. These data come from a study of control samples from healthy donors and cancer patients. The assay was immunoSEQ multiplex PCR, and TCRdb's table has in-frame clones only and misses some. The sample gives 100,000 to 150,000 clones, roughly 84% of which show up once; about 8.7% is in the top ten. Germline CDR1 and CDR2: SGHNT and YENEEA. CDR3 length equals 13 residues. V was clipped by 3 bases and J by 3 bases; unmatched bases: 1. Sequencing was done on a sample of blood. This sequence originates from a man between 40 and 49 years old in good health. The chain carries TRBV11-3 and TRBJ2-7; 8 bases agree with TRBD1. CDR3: CASSFGQGYEQYF. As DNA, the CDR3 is TGTGCCAGCAGCTTCGGACAGGGCTACGAGCAGTACTTC. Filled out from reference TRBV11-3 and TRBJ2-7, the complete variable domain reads EAGVVQSPRYKIIEKKQPVAFWCNPISGHNTLYWYLQNLGQGPELLIRYENEEAVDDSQLPKDRFSAERLKGVDSTLKIQPAELGDSAVYLCASSFGQGYEQYFGPGTRLTVT.